The entry that follows covers one T cell receptor beta chain sequence. The data were obtained in a study of blood T cell repertoires in COVID-19. Method: immunoSEQ multiplex PCR; TCRdb's copy keeps in-frame clones and lacks some. The table includes approximately 260,000 clones, about 93% detected once. The CDR3 is made up of 13 amino acids. Germline V gives CDR1 LNHDA, CDR2 SQIVND (reference sequence). V gave up 10 bases and J gave up 2 bases, with 9 bases separating them. The receptor's source is a woman younger than 35 who had recovered from COVID-19. Sequenced material: PBMCs or T cells enriched from blood (not recorded which). The chain joins TRBV19 to TRBJ1-6; TRBD1 is a possible D gene (5 bases). The CDR3 loop is CATRDAYNSPLHF. Here the CDR3 DNA reads TGTGCCACCAGGGATGCCTATAATTCACCCCTCCACTTT.